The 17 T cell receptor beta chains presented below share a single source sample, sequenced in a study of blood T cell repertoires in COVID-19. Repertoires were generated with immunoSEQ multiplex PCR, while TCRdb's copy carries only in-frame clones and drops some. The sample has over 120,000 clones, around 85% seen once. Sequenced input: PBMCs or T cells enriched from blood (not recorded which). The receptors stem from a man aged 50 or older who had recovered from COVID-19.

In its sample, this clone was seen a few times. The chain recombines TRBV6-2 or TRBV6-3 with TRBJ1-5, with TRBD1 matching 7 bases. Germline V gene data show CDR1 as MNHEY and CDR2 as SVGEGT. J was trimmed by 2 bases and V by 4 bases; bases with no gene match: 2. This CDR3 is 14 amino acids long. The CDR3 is CASSFGQGNQPQHF. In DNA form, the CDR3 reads TGTGCCAGCAGTTTCGGACAGGGCAATCAGCCCCAGCATTTT.

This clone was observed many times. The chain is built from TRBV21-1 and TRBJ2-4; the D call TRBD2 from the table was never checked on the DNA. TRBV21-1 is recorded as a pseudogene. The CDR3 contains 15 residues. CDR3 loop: CASSKAGVAKNIQYF. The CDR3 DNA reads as TGTGCCAGCAGCAAAGCAGGAGTAGCCAAAAACATTCAGTACTTC.

CDR3 sequence reads: CASSLGGDRVSYEQYF. DNA of the CDR3: TGTGCCAGCAGCTTAGGGGGGGACAGAGTCTCCTACGAGCAGTACTTC. The chain joins TRBV11-2 to TRBJ2-7; a weak D match, TRBD1 (7 bases). With 1 base removed from V and 0 bases from J, the gap between germline ends came to 13 bases. This CDR3 comprises 16 residues. CDR1 is SGHAT, CDR2 FQNNGV, per germline.

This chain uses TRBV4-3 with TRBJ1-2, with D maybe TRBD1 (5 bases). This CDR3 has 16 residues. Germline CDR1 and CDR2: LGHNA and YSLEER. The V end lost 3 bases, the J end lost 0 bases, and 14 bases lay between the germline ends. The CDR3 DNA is TGCGCCAGCAGCCAGGAAGGACATCCTACTAACTATGGCTACACCTTC. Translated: CASSQEGHPTNYGYTF.

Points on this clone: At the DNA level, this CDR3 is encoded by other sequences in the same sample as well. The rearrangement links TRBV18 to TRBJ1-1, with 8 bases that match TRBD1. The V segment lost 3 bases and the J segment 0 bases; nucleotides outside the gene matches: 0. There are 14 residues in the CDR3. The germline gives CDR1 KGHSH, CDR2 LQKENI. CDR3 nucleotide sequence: TGTGCCAGCTCACCGGACAGGGTGAACACTGAAGCTTTCTTT. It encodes CASSPDRVNTEAFF.

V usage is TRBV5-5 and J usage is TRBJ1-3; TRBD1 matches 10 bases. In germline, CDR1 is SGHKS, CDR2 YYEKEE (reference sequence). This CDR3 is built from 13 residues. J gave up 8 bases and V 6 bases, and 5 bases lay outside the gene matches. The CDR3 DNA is TGTGCCAGCACCCGGGACAGGGGACACACCATATATTTT. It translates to CASTRDRGHTIYF. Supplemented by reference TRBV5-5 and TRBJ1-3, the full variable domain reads DAGVTQSPTHLIKTRGQQVTLRCSPISGHKSVSWYQQVLGQGPQFIFQYYEKEERGRGNFPDRFSARQFPNYSSELNVNALLLGDSALYLCASTRDRGHTIYFGEGSWLTVV.

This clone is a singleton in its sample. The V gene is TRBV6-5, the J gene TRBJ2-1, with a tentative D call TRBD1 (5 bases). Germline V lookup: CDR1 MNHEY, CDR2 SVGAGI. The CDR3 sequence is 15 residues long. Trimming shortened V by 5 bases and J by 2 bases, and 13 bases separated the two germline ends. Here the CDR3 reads CASSPKGPTYNEQFF. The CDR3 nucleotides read TGTGCCAGCAGTCCCAAGGGGCCTACCTACAATGAGCAGTTCTTC.

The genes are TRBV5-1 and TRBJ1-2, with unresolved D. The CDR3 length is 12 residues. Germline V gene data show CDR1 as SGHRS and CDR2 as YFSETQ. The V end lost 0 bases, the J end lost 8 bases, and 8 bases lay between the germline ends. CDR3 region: CASSLDKKGYTF. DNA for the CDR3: TGCGCCAGCAGCTTGGACAAGAAGGGCTACACCTTC. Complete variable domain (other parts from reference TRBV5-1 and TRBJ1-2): KAGVTQTPRYLIKTRGQQVTLSCSPISGHRSVSWYQQTPGQGLQFLFEYFSETQRNKGNFPGRFSGRQFSNSRSEMNVSTLELGDSALYLCASSLDKKGYTFGSGTRLTVV.

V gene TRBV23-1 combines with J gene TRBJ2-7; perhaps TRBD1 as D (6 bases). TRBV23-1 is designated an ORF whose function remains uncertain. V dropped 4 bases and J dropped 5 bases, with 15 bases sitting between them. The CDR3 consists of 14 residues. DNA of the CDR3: TGCGCCAGCAGTCTCCCCTACAGGGACCACGAGCAGTACTTC. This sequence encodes CASSLPYRDHEQYF.

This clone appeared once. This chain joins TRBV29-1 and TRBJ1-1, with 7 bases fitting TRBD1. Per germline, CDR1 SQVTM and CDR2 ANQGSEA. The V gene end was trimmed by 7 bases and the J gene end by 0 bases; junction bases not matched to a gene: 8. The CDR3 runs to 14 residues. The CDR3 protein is CSAVRRGMNTEAFF. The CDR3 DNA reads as TGCAGCGCGGTCCGCAGGGGGATGAACACTGAAGCTTTCTTT.

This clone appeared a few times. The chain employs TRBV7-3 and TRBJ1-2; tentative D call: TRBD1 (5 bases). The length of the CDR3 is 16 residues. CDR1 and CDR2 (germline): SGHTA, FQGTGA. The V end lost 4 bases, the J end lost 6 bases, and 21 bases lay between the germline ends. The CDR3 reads CASSSLLGRGSDGYTF. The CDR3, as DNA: TGTGCCAGCAGCTCCCTCCTGGGGAGGGGCAGCGATGGCTACACCTTC.

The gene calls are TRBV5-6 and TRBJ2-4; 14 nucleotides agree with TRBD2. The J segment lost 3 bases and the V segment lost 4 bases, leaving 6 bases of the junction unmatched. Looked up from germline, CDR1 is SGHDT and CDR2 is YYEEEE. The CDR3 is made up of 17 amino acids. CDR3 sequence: CASSLGLAGGGKNIQYF. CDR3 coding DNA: TGTGCCAGCAGCCTCGGACTAGCGGGGGGAGGCAAAAACATTCAGTACTTC.

CDR3 DNA: TGCAGTGCTAACCCTGGGGACAGGATACACTTT. Encoded protein: CSANPGDRIHF. This chain joins TRBV20-1 and TRBJ1-6; TRBD1 aligns across 8 bases. Germline CDR1 and CDR2: DFQATT and SNEGSKA (reference sequence). J was trimmed by 19 bases and V by 4 bases; bases with no gene match: 9. The CDR3 has 11 amino acids.

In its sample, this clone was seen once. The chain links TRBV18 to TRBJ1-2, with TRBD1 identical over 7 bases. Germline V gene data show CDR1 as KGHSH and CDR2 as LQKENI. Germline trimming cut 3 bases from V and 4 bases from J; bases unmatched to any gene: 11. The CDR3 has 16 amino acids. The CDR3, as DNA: TGTGCCAGCTCACCCGAAGCAGGGGGGACTTCCTATGGCTACACCTTC. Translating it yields CASSPEAGGTSYGYTF.

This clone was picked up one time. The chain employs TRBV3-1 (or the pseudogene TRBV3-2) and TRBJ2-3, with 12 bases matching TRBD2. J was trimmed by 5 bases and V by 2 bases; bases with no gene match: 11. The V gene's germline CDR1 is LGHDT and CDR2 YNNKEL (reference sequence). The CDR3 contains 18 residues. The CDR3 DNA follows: TGTGCCAGCAGCCAAAATCGCCTAGCGGGGGGGCCAAGAGATACGCAGTATTTT. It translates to CASSQNRLAGGPRDTQYF.

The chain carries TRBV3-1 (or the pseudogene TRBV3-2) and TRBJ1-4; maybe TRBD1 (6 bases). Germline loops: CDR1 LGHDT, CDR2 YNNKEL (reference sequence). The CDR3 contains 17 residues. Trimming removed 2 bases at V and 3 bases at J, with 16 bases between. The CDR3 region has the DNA TGTGCCAGCAGCCAATGGGGAGGGGGTAGAGCTAATGAAAAACTGTTTTTT. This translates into CASSQWGGGRANEKLFF.

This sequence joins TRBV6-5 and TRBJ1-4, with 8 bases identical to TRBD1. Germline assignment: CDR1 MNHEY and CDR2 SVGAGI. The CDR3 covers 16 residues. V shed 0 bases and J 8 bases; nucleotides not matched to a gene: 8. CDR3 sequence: CASSYSPQGATEKLFF. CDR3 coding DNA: TGTGCCAGCAGTTACTCACCCCAGGGGGCGACAGAAAAACTGTTTTTT.